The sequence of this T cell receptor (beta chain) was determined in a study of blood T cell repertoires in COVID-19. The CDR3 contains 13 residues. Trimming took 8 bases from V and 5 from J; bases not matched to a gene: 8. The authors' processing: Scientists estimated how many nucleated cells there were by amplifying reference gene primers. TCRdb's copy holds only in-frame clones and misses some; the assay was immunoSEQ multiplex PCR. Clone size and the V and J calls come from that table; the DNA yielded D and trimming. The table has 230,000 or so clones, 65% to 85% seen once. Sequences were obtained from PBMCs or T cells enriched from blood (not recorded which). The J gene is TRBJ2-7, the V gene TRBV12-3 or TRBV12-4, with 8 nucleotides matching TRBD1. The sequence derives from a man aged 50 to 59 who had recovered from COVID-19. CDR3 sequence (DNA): TGTGCCAGCGGGACAGGTCCAGACAACGAGCAGTACTTC. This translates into CASGTGPDNEQYF.